The 10 T cell receptor beta chains given below trace back to one sample, sequenced in a study of blood T cell repertoires in COVID-19. Only in-frame clones appear in the TCRdb table, and some are missing; sequencing was by immunoSEQ multiplex PCR. Of 150,000 to 190,000 clones in the sample, 80% to 90% were seen once. Sequenced input: peripheral blood. The receptor source for this set is a woman aged 60 to 75 with COVID-19, enrolled during active disease.

This chain links TRBV18 with TRBJ2-7, with D possibly TRBD1 on 6 matching bases. V lost 1 base, J lost 2 bases, and 6 bases lay in between. The CDR3 runs 13 residues. CDR1 and CDR2 from the germline V gene are KGHSH and LQKENI. CDR3 residues: CASSPRQAYEQYF. The CDR3 bases are TGTGCCAGCTCACCACGACAGGCCTACGAGCAGTACTTC.

The V call is TRBV19, the J call TRBJ1-1; possible D gene TRBD1, 6 bases. Germline CDR1 is LNHDA and CDR2 is SQIVND (reference sequence). The CDR3 has 15 amino acids. Deletions cut 4 bases from V and 1 base from J, with 13 bases between. This CDR3 is CASSKLTGSNTEAFF. CDR3 DNA sequence: TGTGCCAGTAGTAAACTGACAGGTTCGAACACTGAAGCTTTCTTT. Together with reference TRBV19 and TRBJ1-1, the CDR3 gives the full variable domain: DGGITQSPKYLFRKEGQNVTLSCEQNLNHDAMYWYRQDPGQGLRLIYYSQIVNDFQKGDIAEGYSVSREKKESFPLTVTSAQKNPTAFYLCASSKLTGSNTEAFFGQGTRLTVV.

At least ten counts were recorded for this clone. The J gene is TRBJ2-2, the V gene TRBV7-6; 10 nucleotides match TRBD1. The CDR3 is made up of 15 amino acids. V trimming: 5 bases; J trimming: 6 bases; junction bases outside the gene matches: 6. Germline V gene lookup returns CDR1 SGHVS and CDR2 FNYEAQ. As DNA, the CDR3 is TGTGCCAGCAGCCCTGGACAGGGGGTGGCCGGGGAGCTGTTTTTT. Protein: CASSPGQGVAGELFF.

This clone was recorded a few times. The genes are TRBV27 and TRBJ1-4; a weak D match, TRBD1 (6 bases). The CDR3 is 15 residues long. The V gene lost 6 bases and the J gene lost 8 bases, with 19 bases spanning the gap. Germline V gives CDR1 MNHEY, CDR2 SMNVEV (reference sequence). In DNA, the CDR3 is TGTGCCAGCAGCACGGGACAAACAAATTGGGAAAAACTGTTTTTT. It codes for CASSTGQTNWEKLFF.

The chain carries TRBV7-9 and TRBJ2-1; 10 bases line up with TRBD2. V dropped 2 bases and J dropped 2; count of bases not matched to a gene: 3. CDR1 is SEHNR, CDR2 FQNEAQ, per germline (reference sequence). The CDR3 has 16 residues. The CDR3 here is CASSLRTSGTYNEQFF. Here the CDR3 DNA reads TGTGCCAGCAGCTTAAGGACTAGCGGTACCTACAATGAGCAGTTCTTC.

This clone has a single count. The chain recombines TRBV5-4 with TRBJ2-7, with 7 bases lining up with TRBD1. The CDR3 totals 15 residues. Germline V gene lookup returns CDR1 SGHNT and CDR2 YYREEE (reference sequence). Trimming removed 4 bases from V and 1 base from J; junction bases left unmatched: 8. The CDR3 nucleotides read TGTGCCAGCAGCGGCGACGGGACAGCGTCCTACGAGCAGTACGTC. Its protein is CASSGDGTASYEQYV.

The chain joins TRBV3-1 (or the pseudogene TRBV3-2) to TRBJ2-1, with TRBD2 matching over 9 bases. Losses at the gene ends were 6 bases for V and 6 bases for J; bases not matched to a gene: 12. There are 16 residues in the CDR3. Germline-derived CDR1 and CDR2 are LGHDT and YNNKEL (reference sequence). CDR3 protein: CASRGEVSGRGNEQFF. Here the CDR3 DNA reads TGTGCCAGCAGGGGGGAGGTTAGCGGGAGAGGCAATGAGCAGTTCTTC.

The chain links TRBV7-9 to TRBJ2-5; D is unclear. With 3 bases removed from V and 4 bases from J, the gap between germline ends came to 12 bases. The germline CDR1 and CDR2 sequences are SEHNR and FQNEAQ (reference sequence). The CDR3 is 14 residues long. CDR3 coding DNA: TGTGCCAGCAGCTTTATCCCGCGGATAGAGACCCAGTACTTC. This sequence encodes CASSFIPRIETQYF.

The chain is built from TRBV19 and TRBJ2-4; the match to TRBD2 covers 10 bases. The germline V gene encodes CDR1 LNHDA and CDR2 SQIVND (reference sequence). The J segment lost 8 bases and the V segment lost 3 bases, leaving 7 bases of the junction unmatched. The CDR3 runs 15 residues. CDR3: CASSISSLAGDIQYF. The CDR3 DNA follows: TGTGCCAGTAGTATTTCAAGCCTAGCGGGAGACATTCAGTACTTC.

This sequence joins TRBV30 and TRBJ1-5, with 9 bases fitting TRBD1. Germline V gene data show CDR1 as GTSNPN and CDR2 as SVGIG (reference sequence). The CDR3 is made up of 15 amino acids. V gave up 4 bases and J gave up 7 bases; unmatched junction bases: 11. CDR3 loop: CAWTTGGASGQPQHF. The CDR3 DNA sequence: TGTGCCTGGACCACAGGGGGCGCATCTGGCCAGCCCCAGCATTTT.